The clone carrying this T cell receptor beta chain has a count of ten or more. The target antigen is unknown. The data stem from a study of CD8 T cells in ankylosing spondylitis. One entry per CDR3 protein results from TCRdb running MiXCR on the 5' RACE reads. The sample consists of around 770,000 distinct CDR3 sequences, 12% of them appearing once. The germline V gene encodes CDR1 SQVTM and CDR2 ANQGSEA. The ends were cut back, 7 bases at V and 4 bases at J, with 13 bases in the middle. CDR3 size: 12 residues. Study outcomes and limitations: Seven to nine highly homologous variants made up a TCR beta motif that seemed to typify ankylosing spondylitis blood.

The chain couples TRBV29-1 to TRBJ1-1, with D tentatively TRBD1 (5 bases). The sample consisted of blood, either unsorted or a sorted T cell fraction (not recorded which). The receptor was derived from a male donor with ankylosing spondylitis. In DNA, the CDR3 is TGCAGCGCTGGGGGAGAGGGCACTGAAGCTTTCTTT. Translated: CSAGGEGTEAFF.